Below are 4 T cell receptor beta chains sequenced from a single sample in a study of cytomegalovirus exposure and HLA in healthy donors. The study ran its PCR with 60 Vbeta and 13 Jbeta primers. Sequencing used immunoSEQ multiplex PCR; TCRdb keeps in-frame clones, though not all of them. This table has 150,000 to 180,000 clones, approximately 72% appearing once. The source material was PBMCs. Every receptor here comes from a man between 18 and 35 years old in good health and CMV-seronegative.

The chain links TRBV5-1 to TRBJ2-4; 9 nucleotides line up with TRBD1. CDR1 is SGHRS, CDR2 YFSETQ, per germline. The CDR3 extends over 18 amino acids. J gave up 2 bases and V 4 bases, and 13 bases lay outside the gene matches. For the CDR3, the DNA is TGCGCCAGCAGCGTCCCAATGGGACAGGGAATTTCCAAAAACATTCAGTACTTC. Translating gives CASSVPMGQGISKNIQYF.

V gene TRBV19 combines with J gene TRBJ1-1; TRBD1 might be the D (5 bases). The CDR3 extends over 18 amino acids. Trimming removed 4 bases from V and 0 bases from J, with 21 bases in between. Germline V CDR1 and CDR2: LNHDA, SQIVND (reference sequence). The DNA of the CDR3 is TGTGCCAGTAGTACCACAGGATCCCCCAGGATGATGAACACTGAAGCTTTCTTT. It specifies CASSTTGSPRMMNTEAFF.

The chain links TRBV5-8 to TRBJ2-5; perhaps TRBD1 as D (6 bases). CDR1 is SGHTS and CDR2 is YDEGEE in the germline V gene. Trimming stripped 2 bases from V and 5 bases from J, with 10 bases between. The CDR3 has 13 residues. CDR3 region: CASSLAGAETQYF. The CDR3 coding sequence is TGTGCCAGCAGCTTAGCAGGGGCGGAGACCCAGTACTTC.

The V gene is TRBV19, the J gene TRBJ1-2; 10 bases align to TRBD1. V lost 4 bases and J lost 0; bases outside the gene matches: 8. CDR1 and CDR2 (germline): LNHDA, SQIVND (reference sequence). The CDR3 loop spans 17 amino acids. DNA for the CDR3: TGTGCCAGTAGTACGGGGACAGGGGTTGCGGCTAACTATGGCTACACCTTC. It translates to CASSTGTGVAANYGYTF.